The clone carrying this TCR beta chain occurred a few times. No patient had autoimmune disease or received systemic immunosuppression. The germline CDR1 and CDR2 sequences are SEHNR and FQNEAQ (reference sequence). Trimming pared 1 base from V and 4 bases from J, leaving 22 bases between. This CDR3 spans 18 amino acids. The data are from a study of OX40 agonist ivuxolimab in advanced cancers. Study information: With a range of about 23 to 90, age averaged approximately 60 years, and 75% to 90% were male. Partial responses were achieved by three patients, of whom one had hepatocellular carcinoma and two had cutaneous melanoma.

The table came from immunoSEQ multiplex PCR; TCRdb's copy has only in-frame clones and leaves some out. The data show approximately 79,000 clones, around 87% seen once. This sequence was found in an adult with an advanced solid tumor such as melanoma, head and neck, liver or kidney cancer. This chain links TRBV7-9 with TRBJ2-5; D gene uncertain. Specimen: CD4+ or CD8+ T cells sorted from blood, collected in a trial of the OX40 agonist ivuxolimab. In DNA form, the CDR3 reads TGTGCCAGCAGCTTAGGTATTTGGCAGATGTTACTTAGAGAGACCCAGTACTTC. Encoded protein: CASSLGIWQMLLRETQYF.